A single sample gave rise to the 19 T cell receptor beta chains below, sequenced in a study of T cells after somatic rescue of genetic block. Assay: immunoSEQ multiplex PCR; the TCRdb copy retains only in-frame clones and omits some. The repertoire holds about 68,000 clones, with 92% as singletons. The sequencing sample was made of peripheral blood mononuclear cells (PBMCs). These receptors were taken from a man in his forties.

The chain has TRBV20-1 and TRBJ2-7, with D possibly TRBD1 on 6 matching bases. The length of the CDR3 is 10 residues. With 6 bases removed from V and 7 bases from J, the gap between germline ends came to 10 bases. The germline gives CDR1 DFQATT, CDR2 SNEGSKA (reference sequence). The CDR3 DNA sequence: TGCAGTGCGGGGGCGCGAGAGCAGTACTTC. Translating gives CSAGAREQYF.

This clone was seen only a few times. The chain couples TRBV29-1 to TRBJ2-3; 8 positions agree with TRBD1. Germline lookup yields CDR1 SQVTM and CDR2 ANQGSEA. The V gene end was trimmed by 8 bases and the J gene end by 5 bases; junction bases not matched to a gene: 9. CDR3 size: 13 residues. The CDR3, as DNA: TGCAGCACCGCCCAGGGGGCGGGAGATACGCAGTATTTT. This translates into CSTAQGAGDTQYF.

The chain links TRBV28 to TRBJ1-5; TRBD1 might be the D (6 bases). The V end was cut by 6 bases, the J end by 5 bases, with 11 bases between. CDR3 size: 13 residues. CDR1 and CDR2 from the germline V gene are MDHEN and SYDVKM. CDR3 sequence: CASSRRGDQPQHF. CDR3 bases: TGTGCCAGCAGCCGTAGGGGGGATCAGCCCCAGCATTTT.

In nucleotides, the CDR3 is TGCGCCAGCCGAAGGACTAGCGGTAGCTCCTACAATGAGCAGTTCTTC. It translates to CASRRTSGSSYNEQFF. The chain has TRBV5-1 and TRBJ2-1; 10 bases line up with TRBD2. Per the germline V gene, CDR1 is SGHRS and CDR2 is YFSETQ. This CDR3 region has 16 residues. V was pared by 7 bases and J by 0 bases, with 7 bases of the junction left unmatched.

The chain recombines TRBV2 with TRBJ1-2, with a weak D call TRBD1 (6 bases). Germline CDR1 is SNHLY and CDR2 is FYNNEI. The length of the CDR3 is 12 residues. Deletions cut 6 bases from V and 6 bases from J, with 11 bases between. As DNA, the CDR3 is TGTGCCAGCAGCGTTTACAGGGATGGCTACACCTTC. Its translation is CASSVYRDGYTF.

The chain links TRBV19 to TRBJ2-7; 7 positions match TRBD2. The ends lost 0 bases at V and 6 bases at J; junction bases unmatched: 8. This CDR3 comprises 15 residues. Germline lookup yields CDR1 LNHDA and CDR2 SQIVND (reference sequence). CDR3 sequence reads: CASSIDYPGRVEQYF. Here the CDR3 DNA reads TGTGCCAGTAGTATAGATTACCCAGGGAGGGTCGAGCAGTACTTC. The full variable domain, in which reference TRBV19 and TRBJ2-7 provide the parts outside the CDR3, is DGGITQSPKYLFRKEGQNVTLSCEQNLNHDAMYWYRQDPGQGLRLIYYSQIVNDFQKGDIAEGYSVSREKKESFPLTVTSAQKNPTAFYLCASSIDYPGRVEQYFGPGTRLTVT.

The rearrangement joins TRBV18 to TRBJ1-5; D may be TRBD1 (5 bases). Germline V lookup: CDR1 KGHSH, CDR2 LQKENI. Trimming shortened V by 6 bases and J by 6 bases, and 12 bases separated the two germline ends. This CDR3 is 13 amino acids long. The CDR3 spells CASSQDTAQPQHF. The CDR3 region has the DNA TGTGCCAGCTCTCAGGACACTGCTCAGCCCCAGCATTTT.

V and J are TRBV5-4 and TRBJ2-6; TRBD1 might be the D (6 bases). The CDR3 loop spans 16 amino acids. The germline V and J ends were trimmed by 3 bases and 0 bases, with 10 bases remaining between them. Germline CDR1 and CDR2: SGHNT and YYREEE (reference sequence). DNA for the CDR3: TGTGCCAGCAGCTCAGGACAGACCTCTGGGGCCAACGTCCTGACTTTC. This translates into CASSSGQTSGANVLTF.

This chain links TRBV11-2 with TRBJ1-4; 10 bases fit TRBD1. Trimming at V came to 5 bases and at J to 5 bases, leaving 8 bases not matched to a gene. Germline V CDR1 and CDR2: SGHAT, FQNNGV. The CDR3 sequence is 16 residues long. Written as DNA, the CDR3 is TGTGCCAGCAGCCCGGGACAGGGGTATCGCAATGAAAAACTGTTTTTT. Translated, it gives CASSPGQGYRNEKLFF.

V usage is TRBV7-9 and J usage is TRBJ1-2, with D uncertain. This CDR3 comprises 15 residues. Germline values: CDR1 SEHNR, CDR2 FQNEAQ (reference sequence). Trimming took off 0 bases at V and 4 bases at J, with 12 bases between the two ends. In DNA form, the CDR3 reads TGTGCCAGCAGCTTAGCGCTAGAGGAGCGCTATGGCTACACCTTC. As protein: CASSLALEERYGYTF.

V usage is TRBV25-1 and J usage is TRBJ2-3; D might be TRBD2 (6 bases). The CDR3 has 13 amino acids. CDR1 MGHDK and CDR2 SYGVNS come from the germline V gene. Trimming stripped 8 bases from V and 2 bases from J, with 11 bases between. The CDR3 DNA reads TGTGCCAGCGGTTGGGGACTCACAGATACGCAGTATTTT. Its translation is CASGWGLTDTQYF.

The V gene is TRBV10-1, the J gene TRBJ2-1, with D possibly TRBD1 on 6 matching bases. CDR1 is WNHNN and CDR2 is SYGVQD in the germline V gene (reference sequence). Trimming pared 6 bases from V and 5 bases from J, leaving 11 bases between. CDR3 length: 13 amino acids. The CDR3 loop is CASSDRDNNEQFF. CDR3 sequence (DNA): TGCGCCAGCAGCGATCGGGACAACAATGAGCAGTTCTTC.

V gene TRBV10-3 combines with J gene TRBJ1-3, with TRBD1 identical over 9 bases. The CDR3 is 16 amino acids. The V gene's germline CDR1 is ENHRY and CDR2 SYGVKD. Trimming took 4 bases from V and 3 from J; bases not matched to a gene: 7. This CDR3 reads CAISVGTGNVGNTIYF. The CDR3 region has the DNA TGTGCCATCAGTGTTGGGACAGGGAATGTTGGAAACACCATATATTTT.

The chain joins TRBV7-9 to TRBJ1-5; D perhaps matches TRBD1 (6 bases). This CDR3 has 18 residues. Germline loops: CDR1 SEHNR, CDR2 FQNEAQ (reference sequence). The V and J ends lost 1 base and 0 bases respectively, with 16 bases between them. The CDR3: CASSLGISGHYSNQPQHF. As DNA, the CDR3 is TGTGCCAGCAGCTTAGGGATCTCGGGACACTATAGCAATCAGCCCCAGCATTTT. The full variable domain, its missing parts supplied by reference TRBV7-9 and TRBJ1-5, is DTGVSQNPRHKITKRGQNVTFRCDPISEHNRLYWYRQTLGQGPEFLTYFQNEAQLEKSRLLSDRFSAERPKGSFSTLEIQRTEQGDSAMYLCASSLGISGHYSNQPQHFGDGTRLSIL.

A few counts support this clone. J is TRBJ2-1 and V is TRBV19; D unresolved. The germline V gene has CDR1 LNHDA and CDR2 SQIVND (reference sequence). This CDR3 comprises 15 residues. V was cut by 7 bases and J by 2 bases, with 15 bases left in between. The CDR3 DNA sequence: TGTGCCAGTACCTCAATGGCCACCACCTACAATGAGCAGTTCTTC. This translates into CASTSMATTYNEQFF.

This chain links TRBV9 with TRBJ2-2, with a possible D match to TRBD2 (5 bases). The CDR3 covers 16 residues. Germline CDR1 is SGDLS and CDR2 is YYNGEE. V lost 3 bases and J 5 bases, leaving 17 bases between the germline ends. As DNA, the CDR3 is TGTGCCAGCAGCGCCCGACAAATGACGGGAACCGGGGAGCTGTTTTTT. Its protein product is CASSARQMTGTGELFF.

The chain carries TRBV29-1 and TRBJ1-1, with a weak D call TRBD1 (6 bases). The CDR3 is 13 amino acids. Germline values: CDR1 SQVTM, CDR2 ANQGSEA. V was clipped by 5 bases and J by 4 bases, with 14 bases between them. The CDR3 protein is CSVTPTGITEAFF. CDR3 coding DNA: TGCAGCGTTACGCCCACAGGGATCACTGAAGCTTTCTTT.

This chain links TRBV9 with TRBJ2-5; 8 bases are a match to TRBD2. The junction had 16 bases not matched to a gene; V was cut back by 2 bases and J by 4 bases. This CDR3 has 18 residues. Per the germline V gene, CDR1 is SGDLS and CDR2 is YYNGEE. The CDR3 loop reads CASSVHDLGAGVLETQYF. The DNA for the CDR3 is TGTGCCAGCAGCGTTCATGACCTCGGAGCGGGGGTTTTAGAGACCCAGTACTTC.

The chain uses TRBV10-2 and TRBJ1-2, with TRBD1 as a possible D gene (5 bases). The CDR3 is 12 residues long. The V end lost 3 bases, the J end lost 8 bases, and 10 bases lay between the germline ends. Per the germline V gene, CDR1 is WSHSY and CDR2 is SAAADI. The CDR3 region has the DNA TGCGCCAGCAGTGACCCAGGGAGCGGCTACACCTTC. Residues: CASSDPGSGYTF.